This TCR beta chain was identified during a study of blood T cell repertoires in COVID-19. Profiling relied on immunoSEQ multiplex PCR, and the TCRdb table lists in-frame clones only, not all of them. The data hold roughly 400,000 clones, with roughly nine tenths observed a single time. CDR3 length: 14 residues. The germline gives CDR1 SNHLY, CDR2 FYNNEI. V lost 1 base and J 4 bases, leaving 11 bases between the germline ends. The receptor comes from a woman aged 40 to 50 who had been exposed to COVID-19. The gene calls are TRBV2 and TRBJ2-7, with no clear D. The sample comprised PBMCs or T cells enriched from blood (not recorded which). The CDR3 protein is CASSEDRGGYEQYF. The CDR3 DNA follows: TGTGCCAGCAGTGAAGATAGAGGTGGGTACGAGCAGTACTTC. Based on the CDR3 plus reference TRBV2 and TRBJ2-7, the full variable domain is EPEVTQTPSHQVTQMGQEVILRCVPISNHLYFYWYRQILGQKVEFLVSFYNNEISEKSEIFDDQFSVERPDGSNFTLKIRSTKLEDSAMYFCASSEDRGGYEQYFGPGTRLTVT.